Following are 30 T cell receptor beta chains from one sample sequenced in a study of cytomegalovirus exposure and HLA in healthy donors (dated by TCRdb to about 2017). Library construction relied on the immunoSEQ multiplex PCR assay. For the multiplex PCR, a mixture combining 60 forward primers for TCR Vbeta segments and 13 reverse primers for TCR Jbeta segments was used. TCRdb obtained this table from immuneACCESS and retained in-frame rearrangements with V and J assigned. These tables miss some clones; where compared with another copy, unresolved V genes account for less than half of the shortfall, and the remainder is unexplained. This sample gives roughly 200,000 clones in total; 82% of them show up just once. The ten largest clones add up to approximately 0.62% of the sample. Source material: PBMCs. These receptors all come from a middle-aged woman in good health and CMV-seronegative.

This chain uses TRBV9 with TRBJ2-1, with 7 bases fitting TRBD2. In germline, CDR1 is SGDLS, CDR2 YYNGEE. This CDR3 is built from 18 residues. J was trimmed by 3 bases and V by 3 bases; bases with no gene match: 15. The CDR3 reads CASSGGEGGAARYNEQFF. The CDR3, as DNA: TGTGCCAGCAGCGGGGGGGAGGGAGGGGCAGCGCGCTACAATGAGCAGTTCTTC.

This chain joins TRBV30 and TRBJ2-3; tentative D call: TRBD1 (5 bases). CDR1 is GTSNPN, CDR2 SVGIG, per germline (reference sequence). The V gene lost 1 base and the J gene lost 4 bases, with 9 bases spanning the gap. CDR3 length: 13 amino acids. This CDR3 reads CAWSEGFSDTQYF. CDR3 nucleotides: TGTGCCTGGAGTGAGGGGTTCTCAGATACGCAGTATTTT.

This chain connects TRBV7-9 to TRBJ2-2, with D tentatively TRBD2 (5 bases). Trimming pared 5 bases from V and 7 bases from J, leaving 14 bases between. Germline-derived CDR1 and CDR2 are SEHNR and FQNEAQ (reference sequence). This CDR3 contains 14 residues. The CDR3 spells CASSAYRAGGELFF. In DNA, the CDR3 is TGTGCCAGCAGCGCCTATAGGGCGGGCGGGGAGCTGTTTTTT.

This chain connects TRBV2 to TRBJ2-5; D call uncertain. CDR3 length: 14 residues. Germline V CDR1 and CDR2: SNHLY, FYNNEI. Trimming pared 3 bases from V and 2 bases from J, leaving 10 bases between. CDR3 sequence (DNA): TGTGCCAGCAGTGACAGGAATCGGCAAGAGACCCAGTACTTC. Protein product: CASSDRNRQETQYF.

A few counts support this clone. The J gene is TRBJ2-1, the V gene TRBV2; maybe TRBD2 (5 bases). Germline CDR1 and CDR2: SNHLY and FYNNEI. The CDR3 covers 13 residues. V was cut by 0 bases and J by 12 bases, with 12 bases left in between. CDR3 nucleotides: TGTGCCAGCAGTGAAGCCCCCGGACTTCCGCAGTTCTTC. Its translation is CASSEAPGLPQFF.

J is TRBJ1-1 and V is TRBV4-2, with TRBD1 matching 7 bases. Germline trimming cut 1 base from V and 4 bases from J; bases unmatched to any gene: 6. The germline gives CDR1 LGHNA, CDR2 YNFKEQ. The CDR3 length is 15 residues. Written as DNA, the CDR3 is TGTGCCAGCAGCCAAGCGGACAGGAGGACCACTGAAGCTTTCTTT. It translates to CASSQADRRTTEAFF.

The V and J genes are TRBV9 and TRBJ1-5, with D unresolved. Germline assignment: CDR1 SGDLS and CDR2 YYNGEE. The V end lost 0 bases, the J end lost 4 bases, and 5 bases lay between the germline ends. This CDR3 has 13 amino acids. CDR3 in DNA: TGTGCCAGCAGCGTAGGTGAGAATCAGCCCCAGCATTTT. As protein: CASSVGENQPQHF.

The genes are TRBV7-3 and TRBJ1-1, with D possibly TRBD1 on 5 matching bases. The germline CDR1 and CDR2 sequences are SGHTA and FQGTGA. This CDR3 is built from 13 residues. V was cut by 5 bases and J by 3 bases, with 10 bases left in between. CDR3 nucleotide sequence: TGTGCCAGCAGCCCTGACAGATACACTGAAGCTTTCTTT. It encodes CASSPDRYTEAFF. The whole variable domain, remainder taken from reference TRBV7-3 and TRBJ1-1, is GAGVSQTPSNKVTEKGKYVELRCDPISGHTALYWYRQSLGQGPEFLIYFQGTGAADDSGLPNDRFFAVRPEGSVSTLKIQRTERGDSAVYLCASSPDRYTEAFFGQGTRLTVV.

The CDR3 DNA follows: TGCAGTGCTCTTACAGATACGCAGTATTTT. Its protein is CSALTDTQYF. The V call is TRBV20-1, the J call TRBJ2-3; D is unresolved. This CDR3 is 10 amino acids long. The germline CDR1 and CDR2 sequences are DFQATT and SNEGSKA (reference sequence). Deletions cut 5 bases from V and 3 bases from J, with 3 bases between.

This clone was counted once. This rearrangement joins TRBV30 to TRBJ1-1, with D perhaps TRBD1 (5 bases). The germline CDR1 and CDR2 sequences are GTSNPN and SVGIG (reference sequence). V shed 5 bases and J shed 9 bases, with 13 bases lying between them. The CDR3 spans 11 residues. CDR3 in DNA: TGTGCCTGGGATGGGGCGGCAAAAGCTTTCTTT. Translation: CAWDGAAKAFF.

The J gene is TRBJ2-7, the V gene TRBV11-3, with D possibly TRBD2 on 7 matching bases. Trimming took off 3 bases at V and 3 bases at J, with 12 bases between the two ends. The germline V gene has CDR1 SGHNT and CDR2 YENEEA. The CDR3 is 14 amino acids. CDR3 sequence: CASSLGGPSYEQYF. The CDR3 coding sequence is TGTGCCAGCAGCTTGGGGGGGCCTAGCTACGAGCAGTACTTC. The whole variable domain, filled in from reference TRBV11-3 and TRBJ2-7, reads EAGVVQSPRYKIIEKKQPVAFWCNPISGHNTLYWYLQNLGQGPELLIRYENEEAVDDSQLPKDRFSAERLKGVDSTLKIQPAELGDSAVYLCASSLGGPSYEQYFGPGTRLTVT.

The V gene is TRBV7-6, the J gene TRBJ2-1; D is unresolved. This CDR3 spans 14 amino acids. Germline-derived CDR1 and CDR2 are SGHVS and FNYEAQ. Trimming shortened V by 7 bases and J by 1 base, and 11 bases separated the two germline ends. CDR3 DNA sequence: TGTGCCAGCACACCTGGGCAGTCCTACAATGAGCAGTTCTTC. Its protein is CASTPGQSYNEQFF.

This sequence joins TRBV5-1 and TRBJ2-1, with 8 bases that match TRBD2. The CDR3 runs 15 residues. Germline V gives CDR1 SGHRS, CDR2 YFSETQ. V shed 4 bases and J 1 base; nucleotides not matched to a gene: 4. The CDR3 loop reads CASSPGGISYNEQFF. The CDR3 coding sequence is TGCGCCAGCAGCCCGGGGGGGATTTCCTACAATGAGCAGTTCTTC.

This clone was counted only a few times. V is TRBV6-5 and J is TRBJ2-2, with D possibly being TRBD2 (5 bases). Trimming stripped 7 bases from V and 7 bases from J, with 10 bases between. This CDR3 is built from 12 residues. Germline V gene sequence: CDR1 MNHEY, CDR2 SVGAGI. The CDR3 here is CASKPGNGELFF. The CDR3 nucleotides are TGTGCCAGCAAACCGGGGAACGGGGAGCTGTTTTTT.

The rearrangement links TRBV2 to TRBJ2-5, with 7 bases that match TRBD2. The CDR3 has 14 amino acids. Germline CDR1 and CDR2: SNHLY and FYNNEI. Trimming cost V 1 base and J 5 bases; bases outside gene matches: 4. The DNA for the CDR3 is TGTGCCAGCAGTGAAGGGAGGGGAGGGGAGACCCAGTACTTC. This encodes CASSEGRGGETQYF. The entire variable domain, with the rest obtained from reference TRBV2 and TRBJ2-5, is as follows: EPEVTQTPSHQVTQMGQEVILRCVPISNHLYFYWYRQILGQKVEFLVSFYNNEISEKSEIFDDQFSVERPDGSNFTLKIRSTKLEDSAMYFCASSEGRGGETQYFGPGTRLLVL.

The V gene is TRBV2, the J gene TRBJ2-7; 8 bases align to TRBD1. The J segment lost 6 bases and the V segment lost 4 bases, leaving 5 bases of the junction unmatched. Germline CDR1 reads SNHLY; CDR2 reads FYNNEI. This CDR3 has 13 residues. CDR3 amino acids: CASSVRTGSEQYF. Here the CDR3 DNA reads TGTGCCAGCAGTGTTAGGACAGGGAGCGAGCAGTACTTC.

The chain links TRBV19 to TRBJ2-1, with D possibly matching TRBD1 (6 bases). Trimming removed 5 bases from V and 4 bases from J, with 15 bases in between. The CDR3 sequence is 15 residues long. Germline CDR1 and CDR2: LNHDA and SQIVND (reference sequence). The CDR3 bases are TGTGCCAGTAGTCCTACTCACAGGGATTACAATGAGCAGTTCTTC. It translates to CASSPTHRDYNEQFF. Full variable domain (missing parts from reference TRBV19 and TRBJ2-1): DGGITQSPKYLFRKEGQNVTLSCEQNLNHDAMYWYRQDPGQGLRLIYYSQIVNDFQKGDIAEGYSVSREKKESFPLTVTSAQKNPTAFYLCASSPTHRDYNEQFFGPGTRLTVL.

The chain recombines TRBV7-6 with TRBJ2-1; 9 nucleotides align to TRBD2. Germline CDR1 SGHVS, CDR2 FNYEAQ. Unmatched junction bases numbered 10, after V lost 5 bases and J lost 5 bases. The CDR3 contains 16 residues. CDR3 amino acids: CASSRTYSGGHNEQFF. The CDR3 DNA follows: TGTGCCAGCAGCCGCACTTATAGCGGGGGCCACAATGAGCAGTTCTTC. Filled out from reference TRBV7-6 and TRBJ2-1, the complete variable domain reads GAGVSQSPRYKVTKRGQDVALRCDPISGHVSLYWYRQALGQGPEFLTYFNYEAQQDKSGLPNDRFSAERPEGSISTLTIQRTEQRDSAMYRCASSRTYSGGHNEQFFGPGTRLTVL.

This clone was counted a single time. V is TRBV4-1 and J is TRBJ1-4; D gene unclear. Germline assignment: CDR1 MGHRA and CDR2 YSYEKL. V lost 0 bases, J lost 6 bases, and 17 bases lay in between. The CDR3 is made up of 17 amino acids. The DNA of the CDR3 is TGCGCCAGCAGCCAAGAACCCCCGACCGGGCGGGATGAAAAACTGTTTTTT. Translated, it gives CASSQEPPTGRDEKLFF.

This chain links TRBV19 with TRBJ1-1, with D possibly matching TRBD1 (5 bases). The CDR3 spans 11 residues. Germline V gene lookup returns CDR1 LNHDA and CDR2 SQIVND (reference sequence). V was shortened by 11 bases and J by 3 bases, with 10 bases between the two germline ends. The DNA for the CDR3 is TGTGCCGTGCGGGGGTACACTGAAGCTTTCTTT. Translated, it gives CAVRGYTEAFF.

The J gene is TRBJ1-1, the V gene TRBV30; D ambiguous. The CDR3 totals 11 residues. With 5 bases removed from V and 1 base from J, the gap between germline ends came to 5 bases. Germline V CDR1 and CDR2: GTSNPN, SVGIG (reference sequence). The chain's CDR3 is CAWEENTEAFF. CDR3 bases: TGTGCCTGGGAGGAGAACACTGAAGCTTTCTTT.

This chain uses TRBV9 with TRBJ2-7; 9 bases map to TRBD1. Trimming cost V 4 bases and J 2 bases; bases outside gene matches: 10. The CDR3 consists of 16 residues. Germline V gene sequence: CDR1 SGDLS, CDR2 YYNGEE. CDR3 DNA: TGTGCCAGCAGCCCCAGGGGGGACAGGGCCACCTACGAGCAGTACTTC. Translation: CASSPRGDRATYEQYF.

V usage is TRBV7-9 and J usage is TRBJ2-3; 9 positions agree with TRBD1. V shed 5 bases and J 6 bases; nucleotides not matched to a gene: 9. The CDR3 length is 15 residues. Germline assignment: CDR1 SEHNR and CDR2 FQNEAQ (reference sequence). Written as DNA, the CDR3 is TGTGCCAGCAGCCCAAGGACAGGGGTGGAGGATACGCAGTATTTT. It is translated as CASSPRTGVEDTQYF.

The chain uses TRBV9 and TRBJ2-5; D is undetermined. The CDR3 has 13 amino acids. Germline V gives CDR1 SGDLS, CDR2 YYNGEE. V was shortened by 2 bases and J by 5 bases, with 10 bases between the two germline ends. This CDR3 is CASSVRLGETQYF. Written as DNA, the CDR3 is TGTGCCAGCAGCGTTCGTTTGGGCGAGACCCAGTACTTC.

The chain joins TRBV19 to TRBJ1-1; maybe TRBD1 (5 bases). CDR1 LNHDA and CDR2 SQIVND come from the germline V gene (reference sequence). CDR3 length: 15 residues. The ends were cut back, 3 bases at V and 0 bases at J, with 11 bases in the middle. The CDR3 loop reads CASSIDSYMNTEAFF. The DNA of the CDR3 is TGTGCCAGTAGTATCGACAGCTACATGAACACTGAAGCTTTCTTT.

This sequence joins TRBV11-1 and TRBJ2-2; D unresolved. The ends were cut back, 3 bases at V and 0 bases at J, with 8 bases in the middle. This CDR3 is built from 15 residues. The germline gives CDR1 SGHAT, CDR2 FQDESV (reference sequence). The CDR3 region is CASSLARSNTGELFF. The CDR3 nucleotides read TGTGCCAGCAGCTTGGCCAGGTCGAACACCGGGGAGCTGTTTTTT.

The chain has TRBV5-4 and TRBJ2-5, with TRBD2 identical over 7 bases. Per germline, CDR1 SGHNT and CDR2 YYREEE (reference sequence). Germline trimming cut 2 bases from V and 2 bases from J; bases unmatched to any gene: 6. The CDR3 consists of 15 residues. The CDR3 loop is CASSLTLAVQETQYF. CDR3 nucleotides: TGTGCCAGCAGCTTAACGCTAGCGGTTCAAGAGACCCAGTACTTC.

The rearrangement links TRBV7-9 to TRBJ2-7; weak D call: TRBD1 (6 bases). The CDR3 contains 16 residues. Germline CDR1 is SEHNR and CDR2 is FQNEAQ (reference sequence). V shed 2 bases and J shed 2 bases, with 16 bases lying between them. For the CDR3, the DNA is TGTGCCAGCAGCTTAAGCCGCTCTTACAGGGCCTACGAGCAGTACTTC. Encoded protein: CASSLSRSYRAYEQYF.

This clone was found a few times. This rearrangement joins TRBV7-8 to TRBJ2-2; 14 bases are a match to TRBD2. In germline, CDR1 is SGHVS, CDR2 FQNEAQ. CDR3 size: 19 residues. The V and J ends lost 3 bases and 4 bases, in that order; junction bases with no gene match: 10. The CDR3 spells CASSFRRLAGGSGTGELFF. The CDR3, as DNA: TGTGCCAGCAGCTTCCGCCGACTAGCGGGGGGGTCGGGCACCGGGGAGCTGTTTTTT.

The rearrangement joins TRBV6-6 to TRBJ2-7; 10 positions match TRBD1. The CDR3 contains 14 residues. In germline, CDR1 is MNHNY, CDR2 SVGAGI (reference sequence). J gave up 4 bases and V 5 bases, and 5 bases lay outside the gene matches. The CDR3 protein is CASSPRTGGYEQYF. CDR3 nucleotide sequence: TGTGCCAGCAGTCCTCGGACAGGGGGATACGAGCAGTACTTC.